The 5 T cell receptor beta chains reported below all come from one sample, sequenced in a study of cytomegalovirus exposure and HLA in healthy donors. The PCR employed 60 Vbeta primers together with 13 Jbeta primers. Here immunoSEQ multiplex PCR was the method, and the copy in TCRdb shows in-frame clones only, minus some. Found here are around 50,000 clones; the top ten clones hold less than 2.5%. Specimen: PBMCs. Every receptor here comes from a female donor in good health and CMV-seronegative.

V gene TRBV29-1 combines with J gene TRBJ1-1; TRBD1 might be the D (6 bases). The V gene lost 6 bases and the J gene lost 3 bases, with 17 bases spanning the gap. CDR1 is SQVTM and CDR2 is ANQGSEA in the germline V gene. This CDR3 spans 14 amino acids. The CDR3 sequence: CSVGAGKADTEAFF. CDR3 in DNA: TGCAGCGTGGGGGCCGGGAAGGCGGACACTGAAGCTTTCTTT.

The chain links TRBV4-3 to TRBJ2-4, with 10 bases identical to TRBD1. V lost 3 bases, J lost 8 bases, and 4 bases stayed unmatched. In germline, CDR1 is LGHNA, CDR2 YSLEER. This CDR3 has 14 residues. CDR3 residues: CASSHSGTGDIQYF. The DNA of the CDR3 is TGCGCCAGCAGCCATTCCGGGACAGGGGACATTCAGTACTTC.

The chain combines TRBV29-1 with TRBJ1-5; unclear D gene. CDR1 and CDR2 from the germline V gene are SQVTM and ANQGSEA. The CDR3 runs 13 residues. Between the trimmed V and J ends, which lost 2 bases and 3 bases, there was a span of 8 bases. The CDR3 spells CSVEIGVNQPQHF. The CDR3 DNA reads TGCAGCGTTGAAATCGGAGTCAATCAGCCCCAGCATTTT.

The genes are TRBV4-3 and TRBJ2-7; D gene ambiguous. V dropped 3 bases and J dropped 3 bases, with 18 bases sitting between them. CDR1 and CDR2 (germline): LGHNA, YSLEER. The CDR3 runs to 16 residues. The CDR3 nucleotides are TGCGCCAGCAGCCAGGGCCTAATGTGCAGCTACTACGAGCAGTACTTC. This sequence encodes CASSQGLMCSYYEQYF.

The chain has TRBV5-1 and TRBJ1-1; D not resolved. The germline V gene encodes CDR1 SGHRS and CDR2 YFSETQ. The ends were cut back, 1 base at V and 6 bases at J, with 10 bases in the middle. CDR3 length equals 13 residues. The CDR3 sequence: CASSLQASAEAFF. The DNA of the CDR3 is TGCGCCAGCAGCTTGCAGGCTAGCGCTGAAGCTTTCTTT.